Following are 24 T cell receptor beta chains from one sample sequenced in a study of vaccination effects on CD4 cells after COVID-19. Libraries were prepared by immunoSEQ multiplex PCR; TCRdb keeps only in-frame clonotypes and omits some of them. Found here are 20,000 to 25,000 clones, over 65% of them singletons; the top ten hold 20% to 30%. Antigen specificity for these receptors is unknown. ViraFEST expansion of antigen-specific CD4+ T cells with viral peptide pools preceded sequencing. When ten to eleven days of culture had elapsed, CD4+ T cells were isolated. None of the vaccinated had previously contracted SARS-CoV-2, and their nucleocapsid antibodies tested negative. Sequencing used CD4+ T cells from PBMCs cultured with HCoV-NL63 spike peptides, obtained before COVID-19 vaccination. Receptor source: a human donor who received a COVID-19 vaccine.

On this clone itself: Compared with germline, one end of the junction differs, possibly owing to a read error. The rearrangement uses TRBV28 and TRBJ1-2; D call uncertain. The CDR3 has 10 residues. Germline V gene lookup returns CDR1 MDHEN and CDR2 SYDVKM. The CDR3 protein is CASSSRTSFF. The CDR3 bases are TGTGCCAGCAGTTCAAGAACATCCTTCTTT.

Here the CDR3 DNA reads TGTGCCAGCAGTTCTACGGGACGGAACTCTGGAAACACCATATATTTT. Encoded protein: CASSSTGRNSGNTIYF. V is TRBV28 and J is TRBJ1-3; possible D gene TRBD1, 5 bases. CDR1 MDHEN and CDR2 SYDVKM come from the germline V gene. The CDR3 is made up of 16 amino acids. V lost 4 bases to trimming and J lost 0 bases, with 13 bases between them.

V gene TRBV6-1 combines with J gene TRBJ1-2; the D is unclear. The CDR3 covers 15 residues. CDR1 and CDR2 (germline): MNHNS, SASEGT. V lost 2 bases and J 8 bases, leaving 18 bases between the germline ends. The CDR3 region has the DNA TGTGCCAGCAGTGAATCTCTGCTGACGACCTGGGGCTACACCTTC. This sequence encodes CASSESLLTTWGYTF.

V gene TRBV19 combines with J gene TRBJ1-3; TRBD1 matches at 7 bases. V shed 5 bases and J 0 bases; nucleotides not matched to a gene: 10. Germline CDR1 LNHDA, CDR2 SQIVND (reference sequence). CDR3 length: 17 residues. The CDR3 nucleotides are TGTGCCAGTAGTGTACAGACAGGGCTGGTCTCTGGAAACACCATATATTTT. The encoded protein is CASSVQTGLVSGNTIYF.

This clone came up a few times. The chain has TRBV6-7 and TRBJ1-1, with TRBD1 identical over 9 bases. TRBV6-7 is an ORF, and what it does is uncertain. The CDR3 extends over 15 amino acids. V lost 6 bases and J lost 1; bases outside the gene matches: 6. The CDR3 spells CASSNDRGENTEAFF. CDR3 nucleotides: TGTGCCAGCAGCAATGACAGGGGGGAGAACACTGAAGCTTTCTTT.

The chain couples TRBV29-1 to TRBJ2-1; TRBD1 agrees at 9 bases. The CDR3 totals 19 residues. With V trimmed by 1 base and J by 7 bases, 20 bases remained unmatched. From germline, CDR1 is SQVTM and CDR2 ANQGSEA. CDR3 sequence: CSVEAFWDRGQGGGNEQFF. Here the CDR3 DNA reads TGCAGCGTTGAAGCTTTCTGGGATCGGGGACAGGGAGGAGGTAATGAGCAGTTCTTC.

The chain employs TRBV6-2 or TRBV6-3 and TRBJ1-1; D gene ambiguous. Trimming pared 6 bases from V and 0 bases from J, leaving 8 bases between. The germline V gene encodes CDR1 MNHEY and CDR2 SVGEGT. This CDR3 spans 13 amino acids. CDR3 nucleotides: TGTGCCAGCAGCCGGCCCTTGAACACTGAAGCTTTCTTT. Its protein is CASSRPLNTEAFF.

This clone appeared a few times. The V and J genes are TRBV2 and TRBJ2-1; D is possibly TRBD2 (5 bases). Trimming took off 4 bases at V and 4 bases at J, with 14 bases between the two ends. The germline CDR1 and CDR2 sequences are SNHLY and FYNNEI. This CDR3 is 15 amino acids long. CDR3: CASSVSSGSYNEQFF. The CDR3 nucleotides are TGTGCCAGCAGTGTGTCCAGCGGCAGTTACAATGAGCAGTTCTTC.

CDR3: CASRKLDRGSDGYTF. CDR3 DNA: TGTGCCAGCCGGAAACTGGACAGGGGAAGTGATGGCTACACCTTC. The gene calls are TRBV6-5 and TRBJ1-2; TRBD1 aligns across 9 bases. The CDR3 is 15 residues long. With 8 bases clipped from V and 6 bases from J, the junction kept 13 bases outside the gene matches. Germline values: CDR1 MNHEY, CDR2 SVGAGI.

The chain links TRBV25-1 to TRBJ1-5; perhaps TRBD1 as D (5 bases). Germline CDR1 is MGHDK and CDR2 is SYGVNS. V was pared by 1 base and J by 0 bases, with 16 bases between. The CDR3 is made up of 18 amino acids. The CDR3 coding sequence is TGTGCCAGCAGTGAATTGGGTGCTTGGGACTATAGCAATCAGCCCCAGCATTTT. This gives the protein CASSELGAWDYSNQPQHF.

CDR3 sequence reads: CASSQEGSGGALEQFF. The DNA for the CDR3 is TGTGCCAGCAGCCAAGAAGGAAGCGGGGGGGCGCTGGAGCAGTTCTTC. The chain carries TRBV3-1 (or the pseudogene TRBV3-2) and TRBJ2-1; 10 nucleotides align to TRBD2. V lost 0 bases and J lost 10; bases outside the gene matches: 9. CDR1 is LGHDT, CDR2 YNNKEL, per germline (reference sequence). The CDR3 is made up of 16 amino acids.

The rearrangement links TRBV28 to TRBJ1-4, with TRBD1 as a possible D gene (5 bases). The CDR3 extends over 14 amino acids. Germline loops: CDR1 MDHEN, CDR2 SYDVKM. V gave up 2 bases and J gave up 7 bases, with 11 bases separating them. The CDR3 reads CASSLRGALEKLFF. CDR3 bases: TGTGCCAGCAGTTTACGAGGGGCCCTTGAAAAACTGTTTTTT. The variable domain in full, with the rest retrieved from reference TRBV28 and TRBJ1-4, is DVKVTQSSRYLVKRTGEKVFLECVQDMDHENMFWYRQDPGLGLRLIYFSYDVKMKEKGDIPEGYSVSREKKERFSLILESASTNQTSMYLCASSLRGALEKLFFGSGTQLSVL.

This chain joins TRBV6-5 and TRBJ1-2; 8 positions agree with TRBD1. J was trimmed by 6 bases and V by 7 bases; bases with no gene match: 10. The CDR3 length is 14 residues. Germline CDR1 and CDR2: MNHEY and SVGAGI. The CDR3 is CASKPGDRPHGYTF. CDR3 bases: TGTGCCAGCAAACCCGGGGACAGGCCCCATGGCTACACCTTC.

This rearrangement joins TRBV15 to TRBJ2-1, with 9 bases aligning to TRBD2. The CDR3 has 15 residues. From germline, CDR1 is LNHNV and CDR2 YYDKDF (reference sequence). V gave up 1 base and J gave up 10 bases; unmatched junction bases: 8. Here the CDR3 reads CATSRVAGVLGEQFF. DNA for the CDR3: TGTGCCACCAGCAGAGTAGCGGGAGTCCTAGGGGAGCAGTTCTTC. Supplemented by reference TRBV15 and TRBJ2-1, the full variable domain reads DAMVIQNPRYQVTQFGKPVTLSCSQTLNHNVMYWYQQKSSQAPKLLFHYYDKDFNNEADTPDNFQSRRPNTSFCFLDIRSPGLGDTAMYLCATSRVAGVLGEQFFGPGTRLTVL.

The chain employs TRBV3-1 (or the pseudogene TRBV3-2) and TRBJ1-2; weak D call: TRBD1 (5 bases). The CDR3 loop spans 14 amino acids. V lost 7 bases and J 2 bases, leaving 14 bases between the germline ends. Germline V gene sequence: CDR1 LGHDT, CDR2 YNNKEL (reference sequence). The CDR3 is CASNQRGRNYGYTF. In DNA, the CDR3 is TGTGCCAGCAACCAGAGGGGAAGAAACTATGGCTACACCTTC.

The gene calls are TRBV27 and TRBJ2-3; tentatively, D is TRBD1 or TRBD2 (5 bases each). Per the germline V gene, CDR1 is MNHEY and CDR2 is SMNVEV (reference sequence). The CDR3 sequence is 14 residues long. With 5 bases removed from V and 2 bases from J, the gap between germline ends came to 11 bases. In nucleotides, the CDR3 is TGTGCCAGCAGTCTCCTGGGACCCACAGATACGCAGTATTTT. It codes for CASSLLGPTDTQYF.

This chain joins TRBV28 and TRBJ2-1, with 10 bases that match TRBD1. The CDR3 extends over 15 amino acids. The germline V gene has CDR1 MDHEN and CDR2 SYDVKM. V trimming: 5 bases; J trimming: 3 bases; junction bases outside the gene matches: 4. The CDR3 spells CASSPGQGVYNEQFF. CDR3 nucleotide sequence: TGTGCCAGCAGTCCCGGACAGGGGGTCTACAATGAGCAGTTCTTC.

The gene calls are TRBV5-4 and TRBJ1-3; D might be TRBD1 (5 bases). Deletions cut 2 bases from V and 4 bases from J, with 19 bases between. This CDR3 is built from 17 residues. Germline CDR1 and CDR2: SGHNT and YYREEE (reference sequence). The CDR3 here is CASSFNPTGSLGNTIYF. The CDR3 region has the DNA TGTGCCAGCAGCTTTAACCCTACAGGCTCTCTGGGAAACACCATATATTTT.

This clone has just one count. The chain couples TRBV7-9 to TRBJ2-2; the D gene is possibly TRBD2 (6 bases). The CDR3 extends over 16 amino acids. Germline V gene data show CDR1 as SEHNR and CDR2 as FQNEAQ (reference sequence). With 3 bases removed from V and 0 bases from J, the gap between germline ends came to 11 bases. The CDR3 DNA sequence: TGTGCCAGCAGCTTCTTGGGGGGTACGAACACCGGGGAGCTGTTTTTT. It yields the protein CASSFLGGTNTGELFF.

The gene calls are TRBV3-1 (or the pseudogene TRBV3-2) and TRBJ2-5; TRBD2 is a possible D gene (5 bases). The V gene lost 2 bases and the J gene lost 4 bases, with 11 bases spanning the gap. The CDR3 length is 14 residues. Germline assignment: CDR1 LGHDT and CDR2 YNNKEL (reference sequence). CDR3 residues: CASSQQRGGETQYF. As DNA, the CDR3 is TGTGCCAGCAGCCAACAAAGAGGAGGAGAGACCCAGTACTTC.

The chain links TRBV28 to TRBJ1-5; maybe TRBD1 (6 bases). The CDR3 sequence is 14 residues long. The germline gives CDR1 MDHEN, CDR2 SYDVKM. Between the trimmed V and J ends, which lost 6 bases and 4 bases, there was a span of 13 bases. The CDR3 is CASRKDSLNQPQHF. CDR3 nucleotide sequence: TGTGCCAGCAGAAAGGACAGCCTTAATCAGCCCCAGCATTTT.

J is TRBJ2-5 and V is TRBV27; 9 nucleotides agree with TRBD2. CDR1 and CDR2 (germline): MNHEY, SMNVEV (reference sequence). The J segment lost 5 bases and the V segment lost 0 bases, leaving 13 bases of the junction unmatched. CDR3 size: 18 residues. The CDR3 loop reads CASSLSPARAGGQETQYF. The CDR3 bases are TGTGCCAGCAGTTTATCCCCCGCAAGGGCGGGAGGGCAGGAGACCCAGTACTTC.

The rearrangement uses TRBV10-1 and TRBJ2-7; D assignment may be TRBD1 or TRBD2 (5 bases each). The ends were cut back, 1 base at V and 2 bases at J, with 15 bases in the middle. Germline CDR1 is WNHNN and CDR2 is SYGVQD (reference sequence). The CDR3 totals 16 residues. The CDR3 protein is CASSEYWETDTYEQYF. CDR3 nucleotides: TGCGCCAGCAGTGAGTACTGGGAGACGGACACCTACGAGCAGTACTTC.

V and J are TRBV4-2 and TRBJ1-3; D is uncertain. This CDR3 is built from 15 residues. V lost 1 base and J 0 bases, leaving 7 bases between the germline ends. From germline, CDR1 is LGHNA and CDR2 YNFKEQ. Here the CDR3 DNA reads TGTGCCAGCAGCCAAGGAGGGTTCTCTGGAAACACCATATATTTT. Translating gives CASSQGGFSGNTIYF.